The 2 T cell receptor beta chains given below trace back to one sample, sequenced in a study of blood T cell repertoires in COVID-19. Here immunoSEQ multiplex PCR was the method, and the copy in TCRdb shows in-frame clones only, minus some. The table includes about 250,000 clones, 80% to 90% detected once. Sequencing was done on a sample of PBMCs or T cells enriched from blood (not recorded which). These receptors were taken from a man aged 18 to 30 who had recovered from COVID-19.

The gene calls are TRBV28 and TRBJ2-3, with TRBD2 matching over 16 bases. CDR1 is MDHEN, CDR2 SYDVKM, per germline. The CDR3 covers 17 residues. V shed 5 bases, J shed 4 bases, and the junction held 6 bases outside the gene matches. CDR3 DNA sequence: TGTGCCAGCAGTCTAGGGACTAGCGGGAGGGGGGCAGATACGCAGTATTTT. Translated: CASSLGTSGRGADTQYF.

This sequence joins TRBV30 and TRBJ1-4; D unclear. V was clipped by 3 bases and J by 0 bases, with 8 bases between them. Germline values: CDR1 GTSNPN, CDR2 SVGIG (reference sequence). CDR3 size: 14 residues. The CDR3 is CAWRGKATNEKLFF. CDR3 bases: TGTGCCTGGAGGGGCAAAGCAACTAATGAAAAACTGTTTTTT. The variable domain in full, with the rest retrieved from reference TRBV30 and TRBJ1-4, is SQTIHQWPATLVQPVGSPLSLECTVEGTSNPNLYWYRQAAGRGLQLLFYSVGIGQISSEVPQNLSASRPQDRQFILSSKKLLLSDSGFYLCAWRGKATNEKLFFGSGTQLSVL.